This T cell receptor (beta chain) stems from a study of T cell responses to AZD1222 COVID-19 vaccine. Overall study: Second doses were pooled across both intervals (about 4 or about 12 weeks).

This table comes from immunoSEQ multiplex PCR, and its TCRdb copy is limited to in-frame clones, with some not included. The top ten hold roughly 17% of the sample, which has tens of thousands of clones, about 88% seen once. The CDR3 loop spans 13 amino acids. CDR1 MNHEY and CDR2 SVGAGI come from the germline V gene. V was shortened by 6 bases and J by 2 bases, with 10 bases between the two germline ends. This receptor was identified in an adult in good health. Sequences were derived from peripheral blood, sampled on day 0 of AZD1222 vaccination. The chain couples TRBV6-5 to TRBJ1-2, with D uncertain. The CDR3 loop reads CASSFGENYGYTF. DNA of the CDR3: TGTGCCAGCAGCTTCGGGGAAAACTATGGCTACACCTTC.